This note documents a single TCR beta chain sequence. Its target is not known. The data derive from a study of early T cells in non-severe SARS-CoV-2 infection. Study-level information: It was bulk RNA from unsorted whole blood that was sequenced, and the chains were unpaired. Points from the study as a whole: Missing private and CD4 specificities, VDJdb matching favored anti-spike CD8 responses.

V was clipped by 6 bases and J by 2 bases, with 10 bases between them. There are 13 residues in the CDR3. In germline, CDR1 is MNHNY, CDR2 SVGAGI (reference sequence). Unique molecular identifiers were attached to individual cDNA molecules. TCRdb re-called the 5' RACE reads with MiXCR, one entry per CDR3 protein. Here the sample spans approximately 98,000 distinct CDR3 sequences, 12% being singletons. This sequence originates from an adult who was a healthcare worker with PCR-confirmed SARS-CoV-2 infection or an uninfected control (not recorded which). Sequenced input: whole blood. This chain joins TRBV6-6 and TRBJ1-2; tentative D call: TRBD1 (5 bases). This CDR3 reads CASSRQSNYGYTF. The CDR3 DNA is TGTGCCAGCAGCCGACAGTCCAACTATGGCTACACCTTC.